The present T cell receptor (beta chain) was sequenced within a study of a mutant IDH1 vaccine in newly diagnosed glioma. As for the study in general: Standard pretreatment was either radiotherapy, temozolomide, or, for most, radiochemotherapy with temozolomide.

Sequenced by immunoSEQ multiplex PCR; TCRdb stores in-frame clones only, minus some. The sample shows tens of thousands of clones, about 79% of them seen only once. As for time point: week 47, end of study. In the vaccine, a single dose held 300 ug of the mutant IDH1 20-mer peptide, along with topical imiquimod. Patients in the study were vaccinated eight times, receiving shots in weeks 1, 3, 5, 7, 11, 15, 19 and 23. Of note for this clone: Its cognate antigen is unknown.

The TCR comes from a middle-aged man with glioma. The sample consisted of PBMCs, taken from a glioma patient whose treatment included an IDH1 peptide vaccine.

As DNA, the CDR3 is TGTGCCAGCAGTTTTATTTGGCCAACCCCCGATTGGGCTGAAGCTTTCTTT. It yields the protein CASSFIWPTPDWAEAFF. The V call is TRBV27, the J call TRBJ1-1; D uncertain. Trimming left V 3 bases short and J 6 bases short, with 23 bases between. CDR1 and CDR2 (germline): MNHEY, SMNVEV (reference sequence). This CDR3 comprises 17 residues.